Below are 19 T cell receptor beta chains sequenced from a single sample in a study of blood T cell repertoires in COVID-19. Assay used: immunoSEQ multiplex PCR; TCRdb lists only in-frame clones, some missing. The table has some 200,000 clones, approximately 83% seen once. Material for sequencing was peripheral blood. These receptors all come from a woman in her twenties or thirties who had recovered from COVID-19.

The chain has TRBV12-3 or TRBV12-4 and TRBJ2-1; D may be TRBD1 (5 bases). The V and J ends lost 3 bases and 7 bases respectively, with 10 bases between them. The CDR3 is 13 amino acids. Written as DNA, the CDR3 is TGTGCCAGCAGTTTGGGGCCCTCGAATGAGCAGTTCTTC. It encodes CASSLGPSNEQFF.

In its sample, this clone was seen once. The V call is TRBV10-3, the J call TRBJ2-3; no clear D gene. Germline values: CDR1 ENHRY, CDR2 SYGVKD. CDR3 length equals 15 residues. V gave up 4 bases and J gave up 0 bases, with 11 bases separating them. Here the CDR3 DNA reads TGTGCCATCAGTGGAAGCTTAACTAGCACAGATACGCAGTATTTT. Translating gives CAISGSLTSTDTQYF.

The J gene is TRBJ2-3, the V gene TRBV5-1; 8 nucleotides align to TRBD2. The V and J ends lost 0 bases and 4 bases, in that order; junction bases with no gene match: 13. CDR3 size: 18 residues. Germline loops: CDR1 SGHRS, CDR2 YFSETQ. The CDR3 DNA reads as TGCGCCAGCAGCTTGGTCGGTAGCGGGGCTGGAGGGGCAGATACGCAGTATTTT. Protein product: CASSLVGSGAGGADTQYF.

Note on this clone: The identical CDR3 is also encoded by other nucleotide sequences in the sample. This rearrangement joins TRBV7-3 to TRBJ2-5, with a weak D call TRBD1 (6 bases). This CDR3 is built from 14 residues. V was shortened by 5 bases and J by 2 bases, with 12 bases between the two germline ends. Per germline, CDR1 SGHTA and CDR2 FQGTGA. The CDR3 loop reads CASSPTGLQETQYF. The CDR3 DNA sequence: TGTGCCAGCAGCCCTACAGGGCTACAAGAGACCCAGTACTTC.

The V and J genes are TRBV12-5 and TRBJ1-1, with D possibly being TRBD1 (5 bases). The CDR3 extends over 15 amino acids. The germline gives CDR1 LGHNT, CDR2 FRNRAP. Trimming took off 0 bases at V and 6 bases at J, with 14 bases between the two ends. The CDR3 DNA follows: TGTGCTAGTGGTTTGGTACAGGCAGAATCTTCTGAAGCTTTCTTT. Amino acids: CASGLVQAESSEAFF.

The chain uses TRBV5-1 and TRBJ2-3; 10 nucleotides match TRBD2. CDR3 size: 16 residues. Germline V lookup: CDR1 SGHRS, CDR2 YFSETQ. V shed 4 bases and J 1 base; nucleotides not matched to a gene: 6. In DNA, the CDR3 is TGCGCCAGCAGCGCCAACCTAGCGGGGGGCACAGATACGCAGTATTTT. Amino acids: CASSANLAGGTDTQYF.

This clone was observed a handful of times. The gene calls are TRBV18 and TRBJ2-1; 13 bases line up with TRBD2. J lost 7 bases, V lost 3 bases, and 6 bases had no gene match. Looked up from germline, CDR1 is KGHSH and CDR2 is LQKENI. The CDR3 totals 16 residues. The CDR3 coding sequence is TGTGCCAGCTCACCCCAGACTAGCGGGAGGTATAATGAGCAGTTCTTC. Protein product: CASSPQTSGRYNEQFF.

The rearrangement uses TRBV7-6 and TRBJ2-2; TRBD2 might be the D (6 bases). This CDR3 is 16 amino acids long. CDR1 and CDR2 from the germline V gene are SGHVS and FNYEAQ. V gave up 2 bases and J gave up 7 bases, with 17 bases separating them. As DNA, the CDR3 is TGTGCCAGCAGCTTAAGTCAGGAGGGAAACGGCGGGGAGCTGTTTTTT. Amino acid sequence: CASSLSQEGNGGELFF.

This clone showed up just a few times. This rearrangement joins TRBV4-1 to TRBJ1-6; 8 bases match TRBD1. V shed 2 bases and J 7 bases; nucleotides not matched to a gene: 1. CDR1 and CDR2 from the germline V gene are MGHRA and YSYEKL. CDR3 length: 14 amino acids. The chain's CDR3 is CASSQWTGNSPLHF. The CDR3, as DNA: TGCGCCAGCAGCCAATGGACAGGGAATTCACCCCTCCACTTT.

CDR3 sequence: CASSLTDLYEQYF. CDR3 sequence (DNA): TGTGCCAGCAGTTTGACAGATCTCTACGAGCAGTACTTC. The rearrangement links TRBV12-3 or TRBV12-4 to TRBJ2-7, with D maybe TRBD1 (5 bases). This CDR3 comprises 13 residues. Trimming took 3 bases from V and 3 from J, leaving 9 bases between them.

The V call is TRBV18, the J call TRBJ2-1; D is undetermined. Germline values: CDR1 KGHSH, CDR2 LQKENI. The CDR3 totals 13 residues. With 3 bases removed from V and 3 bases from J, the gap between germline ends came to 6 bases. The CDR3 loop reads CASSPPYYNEQFF. For the CDR3, the DNA is TGTGCCAGCTCACCCCCGTACTACAATGAGCAGTTCTTC.

The genes are TRBV14 and TRBJ1-1; D remains ambiguous. The germline V and J ends were trimmed by 6 bases and 5 bases, with 13 bases remaining between them. Germline CDR1 reads SGHDN; CDR2 reads FVKESK. The CDR3 is 13 residues long. CDR3 in DNA: TGTGCCAGCAGTCTGAGTGGAGGGACTGAAGCTTTCTTT. Translation gives CASSLSGGTEAFF. Supplemented by reference TRBV14 and TRBJ1-1, the full variable domain reads EAGVTQFPSHSVIEKGQTVTLRCDPISGHDNLYWYRRVMGKEIKFLLHFVKESKQDESGMPNNRFLAERTGGTYSTLKVQPAELEDSGVYFCASSLSGGTEAFFGQGTRLTVV.

The chain recombines TRBV5-6 with TRBJ2-7; 9 bases line up with TRBD1. V lost 5 bases, J lost 3 bases, and 6 bases stayed unmatched. This CDR3 has 14 amino acids. Germline CDR1 SGHDT, CDR2 YYEEEE. This CDR3 is CASSYGTGNYEQYF. As DNA, the CDR3 is TGTGCCAGCAGTTATGGGACAGGGAACTACGAGCAGTACTTC.

The chain recombines TRBV29-1 with TRBJ1-1; D is unresolved. The germline V gene has CDR1 SQVTM and CDR2 ANQGSEA. With 4 bases removed from V and 2 bases from J, the gap between germline ends came to 8 bases. The CDR3 is made up of 12 amino acids. The CDR3, as DNA: TGCAGCGTTGTGGTCACAAACACTGAAGCTTTCTTT. Protein: CSVVVTNTEAFF.

The chain has TRBV2 and TRBJ2-7; TRBD2 matches 8 bases. This CDR3 has 15 amino acids. With 1 base clipped from V and 2 bases from J, the junction kept 4 bases outside the gene matches. Germline CDR1 and CDR2: SNHLY and FYNNEI. This CDR3 reads CASSEGGGRAYEQYF. The CDR3, as DNA: TGTGCCAGCAGTGAAGGCGGGGGGAGAGCCTACGAGCAGTACTTC.

This chain joins TRBV10-3 and TRBJ2-4; 11 bases fit TRBD1. The CDR3 is 16 amino acids. V dropped 2 bases and J dropped 9; count of bases not matched to a gene: 9. In germline, CDR1 is ENHRY, CDR2 SYGVKD. CDR3 DNA sequence: TGTGCCATCAGTGAGCCGCCGGGACAGGGGGTTGTCATTCAGTACTTC. Protein: CAISEPPGQGVVIQYF.

This chain connects TRBV5-6 to TRBJ2-7; 7 bases match TRBD2. The CDR3 sequence is 14 residues long. From germline, CDR1 is SGHDT and CDR2 YYEEEE. V lost 0 bases, J lost 4 bases, and 4 bases stayed unmatched. The CDR3, as DNA: TGTGCCAGCAGCTTGGGGCTAGCGGATTACGAGCAGTACTTC. Encoded protein: CASSLGLADYEQYF. Drawing the rest from reference TRBV5-6 and TRBJ2-7, the complete variable domain is DAGVTQSPTHLIKTRGQQVTLRCSPKSGHDTVSWYQQALGQGPQFIFQYYEEEERQRGNFPDRFSGHQFPNYSSELNVNALLLGDSALYLCASSLGLADYEQYFGPGTRLTVT.

The chain uses TRBV9 and TRBJ1-3, with unresolved D. V was shortened by 3 bases and J by 0 bases, with 13 bases between the two germline ends. Germline loops: CDR1 SGDLS, CDR2 YYNGEE. This CDR3 is built from 16 residues. CDR3 in DNA: TGTGCCAGCAGCGCGCCGGGAGACCTCTCTGGAAACACCATATATTTT. Its translation is CASSAPGDLSGNTIYF.

In its sample, this clone was seen once. The gene calls are TRBV6-6 and TRBJ1-1; 10 bases match TRBD1. The ends lost 6 bases at V and 4 bases at J; junction bases unmatched: 11. CDR1 is MNHNY and CDR2 is SVGAGI in the germline V gene (reference sequence). This CDR3 has 16 amino acids. This chain's CDR3 is CASSSEDRGLGTEAFF. The CDR3 nucleotides read TGTGCCAGCAGCTCCGAAGACAGGGGGCTTGGCACTGAAGCTTTCTTT.